This TCR beta chain was sequenced in a study of blood T cell repertoires in COVID-19. The authors' processing: Using reference gene primer amplification, nucleated cell counts were estimated. The assay was immunoSEQ multiplex PCR, and TCRdb's table has in-frame clones only and misses some. V and J calls and clone size are those listed in that table; D and trimming were worked out from the DNA. Found here are 150,000 to 200,000 clones, over 80% of them singletons; the top ten hold 4.8%. The source of this sequence is a man aged 25-45 years with COVID-19, enrolled during active disease. Sequences were obtained from peripheral blood.

In DNA form, the CDR3 reads TGTGCCGTCCTCCCGGGGGACTTTACCGAGCAGTACTTC. It yields the protein CAVLPGDFTEQYF. This chain joins TRBV28 and TRBJ2-7, with a tentative D call TRBD2 (6 bases). Germline V gene lookup returns CDR1 MDHEN and CDR2 SYDVKM. With 11 bases removed from V and 6 bases from J, the gap between germline ends came to 20 bases. The CDR3 is 13 residues long.